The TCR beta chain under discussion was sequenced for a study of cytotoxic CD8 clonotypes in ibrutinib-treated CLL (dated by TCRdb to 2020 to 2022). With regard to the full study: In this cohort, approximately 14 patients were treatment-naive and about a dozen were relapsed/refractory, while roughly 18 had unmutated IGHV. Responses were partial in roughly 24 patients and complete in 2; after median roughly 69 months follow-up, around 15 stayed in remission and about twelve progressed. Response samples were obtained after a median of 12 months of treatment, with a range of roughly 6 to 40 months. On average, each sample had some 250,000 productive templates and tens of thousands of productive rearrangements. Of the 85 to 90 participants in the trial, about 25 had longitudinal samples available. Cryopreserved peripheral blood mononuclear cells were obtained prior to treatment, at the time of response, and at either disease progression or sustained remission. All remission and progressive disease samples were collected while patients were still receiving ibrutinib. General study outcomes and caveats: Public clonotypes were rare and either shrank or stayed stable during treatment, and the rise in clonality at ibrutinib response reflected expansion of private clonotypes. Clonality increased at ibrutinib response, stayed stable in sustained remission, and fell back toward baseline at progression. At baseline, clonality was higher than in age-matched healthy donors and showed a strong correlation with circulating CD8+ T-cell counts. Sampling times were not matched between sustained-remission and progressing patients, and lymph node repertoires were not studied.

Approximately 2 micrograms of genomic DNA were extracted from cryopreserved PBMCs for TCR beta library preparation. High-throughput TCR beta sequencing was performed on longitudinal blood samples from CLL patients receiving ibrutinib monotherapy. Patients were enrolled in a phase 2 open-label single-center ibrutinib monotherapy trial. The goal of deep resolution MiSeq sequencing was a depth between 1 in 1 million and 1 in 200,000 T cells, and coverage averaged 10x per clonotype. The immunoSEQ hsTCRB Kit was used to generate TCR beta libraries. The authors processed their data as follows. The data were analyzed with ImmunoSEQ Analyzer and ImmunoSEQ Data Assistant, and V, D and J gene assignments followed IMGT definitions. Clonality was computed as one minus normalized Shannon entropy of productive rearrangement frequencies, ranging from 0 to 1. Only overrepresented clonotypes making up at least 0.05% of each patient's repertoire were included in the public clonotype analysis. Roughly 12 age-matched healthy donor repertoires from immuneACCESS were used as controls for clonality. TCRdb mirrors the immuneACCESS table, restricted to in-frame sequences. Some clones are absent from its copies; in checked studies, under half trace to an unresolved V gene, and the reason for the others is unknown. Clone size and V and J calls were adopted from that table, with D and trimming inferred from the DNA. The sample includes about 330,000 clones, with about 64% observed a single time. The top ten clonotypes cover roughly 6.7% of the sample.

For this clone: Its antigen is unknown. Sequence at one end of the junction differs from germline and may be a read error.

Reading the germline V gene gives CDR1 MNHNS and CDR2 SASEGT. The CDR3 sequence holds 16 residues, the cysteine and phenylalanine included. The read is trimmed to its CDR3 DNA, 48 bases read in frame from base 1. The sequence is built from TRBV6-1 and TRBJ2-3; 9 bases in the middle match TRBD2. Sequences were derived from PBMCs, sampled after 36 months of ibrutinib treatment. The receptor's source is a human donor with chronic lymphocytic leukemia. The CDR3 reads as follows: CASREAIAGVVDTQYF. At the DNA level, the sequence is TGTGCCAGCAGGGAAGCCATAGCGGGAGTAGTCGATACGCAGTATTTT.